This TCR beta chain emerged from a study of blood T cell repertoires in COVID-19. Study-level background: T cells, B-cell-depleted T cells, or PBMCs provided the cDNA or gDNA that served as material.

Authors' analysis steps: Amplification with reference gene primers provided the estimates of nucleated cell counts. Assay used: immunoSEQ multiplex PCR; TCRdb lists only in-frame clones, some missing. V and J calls and clone size follow that table, whereas D and trimming were derived from the DNA. The data contain some 400,000 clones, around 89% of them singletons. The V gene end was trimmed by 2 bases and the J gene end by 15 bases; junction bases not matched to a gene: 19. Germline V gene data show CDR1 as SGHKS and CDR2 as YYEKEE (reference sequence). The length of the CDR3 is 16 residues. Participants were aged about 18 to 90 years, lived in about 26 US areas, and enrolled virtually. Resolution of symptoms, clearance, or two negative PCRs was present in recovered Cohort 3 donors.

The clonotype originates from a man aged 25-40 years who had recovered from COVID-19. Sequences were obtained from PBMCs or T cells enriched from blood (not recorded which). This chain connects TRBV5-5 to TRBJ2-4, with 8 bases matching TRBD1. In DNA form, the CDR3 reads TGTGCCAGCAGCTTTATAGGGGTAGTGGGACAGGAGACTTGGTACTTC. This gives the protein CASSFIGVVGQETWYF. Full variable domain (outside the CDR3, taken from reference TRBV5-5 and TRBJ2-4): DAGVTQSPTHLIKTRGQQVTLRCSPISGHKSVSWYQQVLGQGPQFIFQYYEKEERGRGNFPDRFSARQFPNYSSELNVNALLLGDSALYLCASSFIGVVGQETWYFGAGTRLSVL.